These 20 T cell receptor beta chains came from one sample sequenced in a study of blood T cells in healthy people across ages. Through a sample-barcoded 5' primer and a J-beta primer mix, a second PCR was run for 7 to 11 cycles. TCRdb recomputed calls from the 5' RACE reads with MiXCR, one row per CDR3 protein. This table holds roughly 860,000 distinct CDR3 sequences, approximately 59% found once. The sequenced material came from blood. The receptors here all came from a man between 25 and 39 years old in good health.

The chain recombines TRBV6-5 with TRBJ2-3; TRBD2 aligns across 7 bases. This CDR3 comprises 13 residues. Germline CDR1 is MNHEY and CDR2 is SVGAGI. V was clipped by 6 bases and J by 8 bases; unmatched bases: 8. The CDR3 DNA reads TGTGCCAGCAGGCCTCCGGGGGAGGGTACGCAGTATTTT. Encoded protein: CASRPPGEGTQYF.

This chain uses TRBV4-2 with TRBJ2-7; 10 bases line up with TRBD2. The CDR3 is 14 amino acids. Germline V gene lookup returns CDR1 LGHNA and CDR2 YNFKEQ. V lost 4 bases to trimming and J lost 1 base; unmatched junction nucleotides: 1. The CDR3 here is CASSRGLASYEQYF. The CDR3 bases are TGTGCCAGCAGCCGGGGACTAGCGTCCTACGAGCAGTACTTC.

This sequence joins TRBV12-3 or TRBV12-4 and TRBJ2-3; 10 nucleotides line up with TRBD2. The CDR3 is 15 residues long. V was clipped by 5 bases and J by 5 bases; unmatched bases: 7. CDR3 sequence: CASSALAGEGDTQYF. The DNA for the CDR3 is TGTGCCAGCAGTGCGCTAGCGGGGGAGGGAGATACGCAGTATTTT.

The chain joins TRBV20-1 to TRBJ1-5; D possibly corresponds to TRBD1 (6 bases). Looked up from germline, CDR1 is DFQATT and CDR2 is SNEGSKA (reference sequence). The CDR3 totals 16 residues. Trimming cost V 6 bases and J 1 base, with 19 bases left between them. The CDR3 DNA sequence: TGCAGTGCCTGGGGGGCAGAATATGGAAGCAATCAGCCCCAGCATTTT. It encodes CSAWGAEYGSNQPQHF.

The V call is TRBV12-3 or TRBV12-4, the J call TRBJ2-3; the D is unclear. This CDR3 is built from 14 residues. V was clipped by 6 bases and J by 4 bases, with 14 bases between them. DNA for the CDR3: TGTGCCAGCAGCTCCATCTCTCCAGCAGATACGCAGTATTTT. Amino acid sequence: CASSSISPADTQYF.

Only a few counts were recorded for this clonotype. The J gene is TRBJ1-5, the V gene TRBV10-3; 8 nucleotides agree with TRBD1. CDR3 size: 14 residues. V shed 3 bases and J 4 bases; nucleotides not matched to a gene: 2. CDR1 is ENHRY, CDR2 SYGVKD, per germline. The CDR3 DNA reads TGTGCCATCAGTGAACGGACAGGGAATCAGCCCCAGCATTTT. This codes for CAISERTGNQPQHF.

This clonotype has just a few counts. V is TRBV5-1 and J is TRBJ2-5; D possibly matches TRBD1 or TRBD2 (7 bases each). The germline V gene encodes CDR1 SGHRS and CDR2 YFSETQ. Trimming left V 6 bases short and J 3 bases short, with 18 bases between. This CDR3 spans 15 amino acids. The CDR3 sequence: CASTQVAGGEETQYF. CDR3 nucleotide sequence: TGCGCCAGCACCCAGGTGGCAGGGGGGGAAGAGACCCAGTACTTC.

The chain combines TRBV5-6 with TRBJ2-1; 7 nucleotides match TRBD2. This CDR3 comprises 16 residues. V gave up 6 bases and J gave up 6 bases; unmatched junction bases: 15. Germline V CDR1 and CDR2: SGHDT, YYEEEE. Here the CDR3 DNA reads TGTGCCAGCACCCCGGTTGGAGGACTAGGACGCAATGAGCAGTTCTTC. Protein: CASTPVGGLGRNEQFF.

The gene calls are TRBV29-1 and TRBJ2-1, with 9 nucleotides matching TRBD2. CDR3 length equals 14 residues. With 4 bases clipped from V and 4 bases from J, the junction kept 5 bases outside the gene matches. Per germline, CDR1 SQVTM and CDR2 ANQGSEA. As DNA, the CDR3 is TGCAGCGTTGCAGCTAGCGGGGTGTACAATGAGCAGTTCTTC. Protein sequence: CSVAASGVYNEQFF.

V is TRBV28 and J is TRBJ1-2, with a possible D match to TRBD1 (6 bases). The ends were cut back, 6 bases at V and 2 bases at J, with 13 bases in the middle. This CDR3 contains 14 residues. Germline V gene data show CDR1 as MDHEN and CDR2 as SYDVKM. The CDR3 spells CASRPWTENYGYTF. The CDR3 DNA follows: TGTGCCAGCAGACCTTGGACAGAGAACTATGGCTACACCTTC.

The CDR3 spells CASSQADSSYEQYF. The CDR3 region has the DNA TGTGCCAGCAGCCAGGCGGACAGCTCCTACGAGCAGTACTTC. The chain carries TRBV4-2 and TRBJ2-7, with D possibly being TRBD1 (6 bases). In germline, CDR1 is LGHNA, CDR2 YNFKEQ. The V end was cut by 3 bases, the J end by 0 bases, with 9 bases between. The length of the CDR3 is 14 residues.

The chain combines TRBV20-1 with TRBJ2-5; TRBD2 matches at 7 bases. Germline lookup yields CDR1 DFQATT and CDR2 SNEGSKA (reference sequence). This CDR3 has 17 amino acids. The ends lost 1 base at V and 1 base at J; junction bases unmatched: 12. The CDR3 loop is CSARAATSPLFQETQYF. The DNA of the CDR3 is TGCAGTGCTAGAGCGGCGACTAGCCCCTTGTTCCAAGAGACCCAGTACTTC.

This rearrangement joins TRBV20-1 to TRBJ1-5; D gene uncertain. From germline, CDR1 is DFQATT and CDR2 SNEGSKA (reference sequence). V was pared by 4 bases and J by 0 bases, with 16 bases between. This CDR3 contains 16 residues. The CDR3: CSAIMREDYSNQPQHF. CDR3 DNA: TGCAGTGCTATCATGCGGGAAGATTATAGCAATCAGCCCCAGCATTTT.

This clonotype was observed a few times. A junction boundary mismatches the germline segment, possibly from a read error. The chain is built from TRBV7-7 and TRBJ2-7; D may match TRBD1 or TRBD2 (5 bases each). The CDR3 is made up of 13 amino acids. From germline, CDR1 is SSHAT and CDR2 FNYEAQ (reference sequence). The CDR3 here is CASSLAQGDEQYF. The CDR3, as DNA: TGTGCTAGCAGCTTAGCGCAGGGTGACGAGCAGTACTTC.

CDR3 residues: CASTDDWSYQPQHF. DNA for the CDR3: TGTGCCAGCACCGATGACTGGTCGTATCAGCCCCAGCATTTT. The chain recombines TRBV6-6 with TRBJ1-5; no reliable D call. Per germline, CDR1 MNHNY and CDR2 SVGAGI (reference sequence). The CDR3 totals 14 residues. V lost 7 bases and J 5 bases, leaving 15 bases between the germline ends.

The V call is TRBV20-1, the J call TRBJ2-2; D gene uncertain. The germline gives CDR1 DFQATT, CDR2 SNEGSKA (reference sequence). This CDR3 comprises 14 residues. V dropped 1 base and J dropped 5 bases, with 11 bases sitting between them. As DNA, the CDR3 is TGCAGTGCTAGAGGGGTTGACGGGACCGGGGAGCTGTTTTTT. It translates to CSARGVDGTGELFF.

Concerning this clonotype: An end of the junction differs from the germline gene, which may be a read error. This chain joins TRBV29-1 and TRBJ2-7; maybe TRBD1 (7 bases). Germline values: CDR1 SQVTM, CDR2 ANQGSEA. The CDR3 sequence is 15 residues long. The CDR3 DNA reads as TGCGGCGTTGAAGATCGGGCAGGGGGGCCCTACGAGCAGTACTTC. Its translation: CGVEDRAGGPYEQYF.

This clonotype turned up a few times. The V gene is TRBV5-1, the J gene TRBJ2-1; TRBD2 is a possible D gene (5 bases). The CDR3 sequence is 14 residues long. The germline V gene encodes CDR1 SGHRS and CDR2 YFSETQ. V lost 0 bases, J lost 6 bases, and 10 bases lay in between. The CDR3 DNA reads TGCGCCAGCAGCTTGGAGAGAGGGCGCAATGAGCAGTTCTTC. Encoded protein: CASSLERGRNEQFF.

The chain has TRBV6-5 and TRBJ2-3; maybe TRBD1 (5 bases). Trimming took 5 bases from V and 0 from J, leaving 6 bases between them. The CDR3 has 13 amino acids. In germline, CDR1 is MNHEY, CDR2 SVGAGI. In DNA, the CDR3 is TGTGCCAGCAGTCGACAGAGCACAGATACGCAGTATTTT. It is translated as CASSRQSTDTQYF.

This chain links TRBV20-1 with TRBJ2-1, with 10 bases fitting TRBD2. The CDR3 consists of 14 residues. CDR1 and CDR2 from the germline V gene are DFQATT and SNEGSKA (reference sequence). Trimming took 0 bases from V and 9 from J; bases not matched to a gene: 5. The CDR3 DNA reads TGCAGTGCTAGAGATGCTAGCGGGGGAGGTGAGCAGTTCTTC. This codes for CSARDASGGGEQFF.